In its sample, the clone carrying this T cell receptor (beta chain) was seen many times. What it binds is not known. This entry is derived from a study of T cells in Graves' hyperthyroidism and ophthalmopathy. The overall study: At initial diagnosis, before any treatment had begun, peripheral blood was obtained.

Overall study results and limits: For ophthalmopathy, model prediction preceded onset by a median about 6.2 months.

It was RNA transcripts that yielded the amplified TCR beta CDR3 regions. The HTBI primer set was used in a first-round RT-PCR of the TCR CDR3. TCRdb redid the calling of the multiplex PCR reads with MiXCR, one entry per CDR3 protein. The sample consists of 370,000 or so distinct CDR3 sequences, around 16% of them appearing once. The sequenced sample consisted of blood. The sequence came from a woman in her late teens or twenties with Graves' hyperthyroidism that later progressed to Graves' ophthalmopathy.

For the CDR3, the DNA is TGTGCCAGCAGTTTTGGGGGACTAGCGGGAGTTGAGCAGTTCTTC. Protein product: CASSFGGLAGVEQFF. V and J are TRBV12-3 or TRBV12-4 and TRBJ2-1; 14 nucleotides agree with TRBD2. The CDR3 length is 15 residues. V trimming: 3 bases; J trimming: 9 bases; junction bases outside the gene matches: 4.